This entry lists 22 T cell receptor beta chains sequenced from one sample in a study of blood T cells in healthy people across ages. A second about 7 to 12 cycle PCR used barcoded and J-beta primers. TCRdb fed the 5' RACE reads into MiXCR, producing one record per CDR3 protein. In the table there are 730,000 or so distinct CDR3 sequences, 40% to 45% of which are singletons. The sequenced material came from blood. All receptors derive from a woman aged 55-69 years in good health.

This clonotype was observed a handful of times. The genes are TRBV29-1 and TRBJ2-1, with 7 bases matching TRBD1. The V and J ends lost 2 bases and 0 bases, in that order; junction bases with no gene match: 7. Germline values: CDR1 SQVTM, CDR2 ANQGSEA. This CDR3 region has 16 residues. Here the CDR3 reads CSVETGAPSSYNEQFF. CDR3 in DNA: TGCAGCGTTGAAACAGGGGCTCCCAGCTCCTACAATGAGCAGTTCTTC.

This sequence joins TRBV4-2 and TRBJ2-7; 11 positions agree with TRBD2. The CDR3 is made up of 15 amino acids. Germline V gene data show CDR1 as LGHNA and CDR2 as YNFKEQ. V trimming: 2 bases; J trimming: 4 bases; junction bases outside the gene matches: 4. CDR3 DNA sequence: TGTGCCAGCAGCCAACACCTAGCGGGGGGTTACGAGCAGTACTTC. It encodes CASSQHLAGGYEQYF.

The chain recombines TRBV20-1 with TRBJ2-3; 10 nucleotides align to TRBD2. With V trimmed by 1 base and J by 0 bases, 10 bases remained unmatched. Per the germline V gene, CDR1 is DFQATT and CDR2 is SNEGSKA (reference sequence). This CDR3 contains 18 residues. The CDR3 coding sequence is TGCAGTGCTAGAGTCCCCAGCGGGAGGGTCTGGAGCACAGATACGCAGTATTTT. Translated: CSARVPSGRVWSTDTQYF.

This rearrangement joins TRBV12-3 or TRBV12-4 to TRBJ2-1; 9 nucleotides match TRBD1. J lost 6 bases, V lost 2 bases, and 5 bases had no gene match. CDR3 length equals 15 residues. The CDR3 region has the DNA TGTGCCAGCAGTTTACCGACAGGGGGATCCAATGAGCAGTTCTTC. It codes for CASSLPTGGSNEQFF.

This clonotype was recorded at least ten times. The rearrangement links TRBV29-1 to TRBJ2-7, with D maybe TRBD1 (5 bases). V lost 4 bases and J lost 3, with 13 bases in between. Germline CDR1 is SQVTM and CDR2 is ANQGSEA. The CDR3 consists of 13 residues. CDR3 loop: CSVGKWQGYEQYF. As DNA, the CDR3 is TGCAGCGTTGGAAAATGGCAGGGCTACGAGCAGTACTTC.

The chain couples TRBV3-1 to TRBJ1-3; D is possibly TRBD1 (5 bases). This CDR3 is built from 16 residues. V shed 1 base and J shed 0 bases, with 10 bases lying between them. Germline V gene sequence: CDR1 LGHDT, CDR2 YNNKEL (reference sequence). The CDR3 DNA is TGTGCCAGCAGCCAAGTACCGACAGCCTCTGGAAACACCATATATTTT. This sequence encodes CASSQVPTASGNTIYF.

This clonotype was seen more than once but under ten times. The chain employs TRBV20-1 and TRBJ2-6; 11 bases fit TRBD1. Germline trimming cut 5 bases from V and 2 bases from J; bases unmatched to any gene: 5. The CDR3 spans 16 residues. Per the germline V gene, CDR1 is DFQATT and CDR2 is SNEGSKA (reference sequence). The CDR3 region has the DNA TGCAGTGCTGGGGACAGGGGGGGCACTGGGGCCAACGTCCTGACTTTC. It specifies CSAGDRGGTGANVLTF.

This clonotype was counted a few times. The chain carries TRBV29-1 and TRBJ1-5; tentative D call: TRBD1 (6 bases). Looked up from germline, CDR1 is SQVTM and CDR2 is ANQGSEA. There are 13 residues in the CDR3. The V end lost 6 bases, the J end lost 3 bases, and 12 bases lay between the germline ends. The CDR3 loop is CSVADSPNQPQHF. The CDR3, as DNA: TGCAGCGTGGCGGACAGCCCCAATCAGCCCCAGCATTTT.

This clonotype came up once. The DNA of the CDR3 is TGTGCCAGTAGTATAAGGCAGAAGGTCGGCACTGAAGCTTTCTTT. Translated: CASSIRQKVGTEAFF. The J gene is TRBJ1-1, the V gene TRBV19; D remains ambiguous. Trimming took off 2 bases at V and 4 bases at J, with 14 bases between the two ends. The CDR3 covers 15 residues. Germline CDR1 and CDR2: LNHDA and SQIVND (reference sequence).

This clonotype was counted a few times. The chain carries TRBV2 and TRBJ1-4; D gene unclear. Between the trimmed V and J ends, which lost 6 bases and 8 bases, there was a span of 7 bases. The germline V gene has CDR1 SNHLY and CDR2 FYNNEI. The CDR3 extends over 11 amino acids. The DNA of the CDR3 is TGTGCCAGCAGCGAGGCCGAAAAACTGTTTTTT. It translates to CASSEAEKLFF.

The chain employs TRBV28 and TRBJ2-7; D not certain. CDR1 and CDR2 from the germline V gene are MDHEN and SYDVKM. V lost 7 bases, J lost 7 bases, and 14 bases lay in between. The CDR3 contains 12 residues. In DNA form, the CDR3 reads TGTGCCAGCAAGAGTGGCGCATGGGAGCAGTACTTC. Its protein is CASKSGAWEQYF.

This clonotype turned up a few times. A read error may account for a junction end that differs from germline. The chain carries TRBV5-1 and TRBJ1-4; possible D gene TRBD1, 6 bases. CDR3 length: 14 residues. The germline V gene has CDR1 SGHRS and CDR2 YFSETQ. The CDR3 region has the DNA TGCGCCAGCAGCCTAACGGGGGCGAATGTAAAACTGTTTTTT. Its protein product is CASSLTGANVKLFF.

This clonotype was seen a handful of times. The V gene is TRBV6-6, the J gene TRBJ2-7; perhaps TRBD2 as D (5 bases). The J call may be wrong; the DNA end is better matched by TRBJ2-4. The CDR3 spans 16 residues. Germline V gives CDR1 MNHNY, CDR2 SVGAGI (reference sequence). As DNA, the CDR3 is TGTGCCAGCAGATCCTCAGGCCGGGAAGACAAAAACATTCAGTACTTC. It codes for CASRSSGREDKNIQYF.

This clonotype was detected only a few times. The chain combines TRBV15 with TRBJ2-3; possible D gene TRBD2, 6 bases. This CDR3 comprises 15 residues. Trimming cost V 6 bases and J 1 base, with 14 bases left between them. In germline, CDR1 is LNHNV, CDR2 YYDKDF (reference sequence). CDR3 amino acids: CATSFRDSGTDTQYF. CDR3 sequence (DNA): TGTGCCACCAGTTTCAGGGACTCCGGCACAGATACGCAGTATTTT.

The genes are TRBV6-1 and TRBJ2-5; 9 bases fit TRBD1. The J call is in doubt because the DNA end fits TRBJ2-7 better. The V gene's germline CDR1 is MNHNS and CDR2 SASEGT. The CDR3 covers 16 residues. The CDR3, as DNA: TGTGCCAGCAGCGAACCGGGACAGGGTAGGAACTACGAGCAGTACTTC. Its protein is CASSEPGQGRNYEQYF.

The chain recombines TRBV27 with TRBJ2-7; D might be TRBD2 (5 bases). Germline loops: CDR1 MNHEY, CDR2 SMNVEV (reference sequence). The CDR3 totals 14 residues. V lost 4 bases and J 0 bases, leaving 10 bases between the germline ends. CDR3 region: CASSSYTSSYEQYF. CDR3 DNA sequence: TGTGCCAGCAGTTCCTACACTAGCTCCTACGAGCAGTACTTC.

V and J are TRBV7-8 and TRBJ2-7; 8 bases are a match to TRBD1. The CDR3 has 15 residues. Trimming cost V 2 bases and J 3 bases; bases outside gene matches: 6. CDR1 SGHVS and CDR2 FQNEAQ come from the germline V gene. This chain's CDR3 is CASSLPQGAGYEQYF. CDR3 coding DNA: TGTGCCAGCAGCTTACCTCAGGGGGCGGGCTACGAGCAGTACTTC. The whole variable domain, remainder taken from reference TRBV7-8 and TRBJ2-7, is GAGVSQSPRYKVAKRGQDVALRCDPISGHVSLFWYQQALGQGPEFLTYFQNEAQLDKSGLPSDRFFAERPEGSVSTLKIQRTQQEDSAVYLCASSLPQGAGYEQYFGPGTRLTVT.

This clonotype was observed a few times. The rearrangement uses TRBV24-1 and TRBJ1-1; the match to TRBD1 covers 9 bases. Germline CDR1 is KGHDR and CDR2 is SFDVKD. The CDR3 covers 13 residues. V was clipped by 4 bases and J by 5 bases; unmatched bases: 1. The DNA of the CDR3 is TGTGCCACCAGTGACGGACAGGGGACTGAAGCTTTCTTT. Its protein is CATSDGQGTEAFF.

The CDR3 DNA reads TGCGCCAGCAGCCACCTAGCGGGGGTAGGGAATGAGCAGTTCTTC. The encoded protein is CASSHLAGVGNEQFF. This chain uses TRBV4-1 with TRBJ2-1; 10 bases agree with TRBD2. Trimming took 3 bases from V and 7 from J; bases not matched to a gene: 6. Germline V lookup: CDR1 MGHRA, CDR2 YSYEKL. The CDR3 is made up of 15 amino acids.

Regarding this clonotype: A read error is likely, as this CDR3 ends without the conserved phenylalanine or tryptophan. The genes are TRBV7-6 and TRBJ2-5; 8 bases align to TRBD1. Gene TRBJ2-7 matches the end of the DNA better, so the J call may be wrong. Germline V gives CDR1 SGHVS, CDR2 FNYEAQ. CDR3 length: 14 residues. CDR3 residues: CATKRGTGGGEQYC. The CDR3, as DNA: TGTGCCACCAAGAGGGGGACAGGCGGTGGCGAGCAGTACTGC.

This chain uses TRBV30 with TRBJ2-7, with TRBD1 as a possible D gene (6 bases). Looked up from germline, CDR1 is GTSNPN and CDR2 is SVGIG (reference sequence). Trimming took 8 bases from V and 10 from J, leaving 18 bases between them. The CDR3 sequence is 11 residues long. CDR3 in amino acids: CAGAAGTIQYF. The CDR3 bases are TGTGCCGGGGCAGCCGGGACAATACAGTACTTC.

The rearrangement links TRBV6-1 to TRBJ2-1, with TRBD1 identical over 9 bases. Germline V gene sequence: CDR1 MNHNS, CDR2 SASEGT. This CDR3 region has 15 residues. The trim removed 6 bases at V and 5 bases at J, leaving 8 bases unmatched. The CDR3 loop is CASSFNRDRDNEQFF. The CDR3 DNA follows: TGTGCCAGCAGCTTCAACCGGGACAGGGACAATGAGCAGTTCTTC.